The 17 T cell receptor beta chains below were found in one sample sequenced in a study of cytomegalovirus exposure and HLA in healthy donors (dated by TCRdb to about 2017). Libraries were built with the immunoSEQ multiplex PCR assay. TCRdb's version of the immuneACCESS table is confined to in-frame rearrangements and falls short of the full clone set. An unresolved V gene accounts for under half of the shortfall where checked; the remainder is of unknown origin. This sample has about 330,000 clones in its table, and 87% of those were observed once. The biggest ten clones account for over 1% of the sample. Material: PBMCs. The receptors derive from a young woman in good health and CMV-seropositive.

V is TRBV9 and J is TRBJ2-3; D uncertain. Germline CDR1 SGDLS, CDR2 YYNGEE. The CDR3 covers 13 residues. V dropped 2 bases and J dropped 3 bases, with 7 bases sitting between them. CDR3 in DNA: TGTGCCAGCAGCGTTGTAGAAACAGATACGCAGTATTTT. Its translation is CASSVVETDTQYF.

This chain joins TRBV19 and TRBJ2-3, with TRBD2 as a possible D gene (6 bases). CDR1 LNHDA and CDR2 SQIVND come from the germline V gene (reference sequence). The CDR3 sequence is 17 residues long. Deletions cut 1 base from V and 6 bases from J, with 20 bases between. The CDR3 reads CASSIGGGLLAGDTQYF. The CDR3 DNA reads as TGTGCCAGTAGTATAGGGGGTGGACTACTAGCTGGCGATACGCAGTATTTT. Together with reference TRBV19 and TRBJ2-3, the CDR3 gives the full variable domain: DGGITQSPKYLFRKEGQNVTLSCEQNLNHDAMYWYRQDPGQGLRLIYYSQIVNDFQKGDIAEGYSVSREKKESFPLTVTSAQKNPTAFYLCASSIGGGLLAGDTQYFGPGTRLTVL.

The chain couples TRBV7-8 to TRBJ1-5; no definite D call. The CDR3 runs 13 residues. Trimming removed 3 bases from V and 1 base from J, with 4 bases in between. Germline V gene sequence: CDR1 SGHVS, CDR2 FQNEAQ. Here the CDR3 reads CASSLQSNQPQHF. As DNA, the CDR3 is TGTGCCAGCAGCTTGCAAAGCAATCAGCCCCAGCATTTT.

V gene TRBV27 combines with J gene TRBJ2-1, with a weak D call TRBD2 (6 bases). V gave up 2 bases and J gave up 9 bases, with 8 bases separating them. This CDR3 comprises 12 residues. Per the germline V gene, CDR1 is MNHEY and CDR2 is SMNVEV (reference sequence). CDR3 sequence (DNA): TGTGCCAGCAGTTTAGGGGGAGGTGAGCAGTTCTTC. It translates to CASSLGGGEQFF.

This chain joins TRBV7-9 and TRBJ1-5; 9 bases are shared with TRBD1. Per the germline V gene, CDR1 is SEHNR and CDR2 is FQNEAQ (reference sequence). The CDR3 sequence is 19 residues long. The V gene end was trimmed by 1 base and the J gene end by 3 bases; junction bases not matched to a gene: 13. The CDR3 DNA reads TGTGCCAGCAGCTTAGTCTTAGCGAGGGACAGGGTATCCAATCAGCCCCAGCATTTT. Translated: CASSLVLARDRVSNQPQHF.

The chain carries TRBV27 and TRBJ2-1, with a possible D match to TRBD1 (5 bases). The germline V gene has CDR1 MNHEY and CDR2 SMNVEV (reference sequence). The CDR3 consists of 13 residues. V was shortened by 6 bases and J by 3 bases, with 9 bases between the two germline ends. The DNA for the CDR3 is TGTGCCAGCAGGTCAGGACACTACAATGAGCAGTTCTTC. It yields the protein CASRSGHYNEQFF.

This clone was found once. The gene calls are TRBV2 and TRBJ1-2; unclear D gene. Germline V gene data show CDR1 as SNHLY and CDR2 as FYNNEI. V lost 5 bases to trimming and J lost 2 bases, with 9 bases between them. CDR3 size: 13 residues. The CDR3 DNA reads TGTGCCAGCAGTCAGGAGATGAACTATGGCTACACCTTC. Translation: CASSQEMNYGYTF.

This rearrangement joins TRBV10-2 to TRBJ2-7, with a weak D call TRBD2 (5 bases). The germline V gene encodes CDR1 WSHSY and CDR2 SAAADI. The CDR3 is 16 residues long. Trimming took 6 bases from V and 2 from J, leaving 20 bases between them. The CDR3 DNA reads TGCGCCAGCAGGCCCGGGAAAGTGGGTACTACCTACGAGCAGTACTTC. The encoded protein is CASRPGKVGTTYEQYF.

The CDR3 loop is CASSYRHSYEQYF. CDR3 nucleotide sequence: TGTGCCAGCAGTTATAGGCACTCCTACGAGCAGTACTTC. The chain is built from TRBV6-5 and TRBJ2-7; D not certain. This CDR3 region has 13 residues. Trimming removed 3 bases at V and 0 bases at J, with 6 bases between. From germline, CDR1 is MNHEY and CDR2 SVGAGI.

The rearrangement links TRBV2 to TRBJ2-7; weak D call: TRBD2 (6 bases). The CDR3 length is 16 residues. V lost 7 bases and J 0 bases, leaving 19 bases between the germline ends. The V gene's germline CDR1 is SNHLY and CDR2 FYNNEI. The CDR3 nucleotides are TGTGCCAGCACACGCGGGATTCTCAGGAACTCCTACGAGCAGTACTTC. Its protein product is CASTRGILRNSYEQYF.

The chain is built from TRBV29-1 and TRBJ2-1; tentatively, D is TRBD1 (6 bases). V lost 8 bases and J 4 bases, leaving 18 bases between the germline ends. CDR1 is SQVTM, CDR2 ANQGSEA, per germline. This CDR3 has 14 residues. CDR3 DNA sequence: TGCAGCTTGGAACAGGGCAGGGGATACAATGAGCAGTTCTTC. Its protein product is CSLEQGRGYNEQFF.

The chain joins TRBV7-9 to TRBJ2-7, with 7 bases lining up with TRBD1. Losses at the gene ends were 5 bases for V and 5 bases for J; bases not matched to a gene: 9. Germline lookup yields CDR1 SEHNR and CDR2 FQNEAQ (reference sequence). CDR3 size: 14 residues. The CDR3, as DNA: TGTGCCAGCAGCGCCCAGACAGGGCCTAACGAGCAGTACTTC. This translates into CASSAQTGPNEQYF.

V gene TRBV29-1 combines with J gene TRBJ2-1; a possible D gene is TRBD1 (6 bases). This CDR3 contains 14 residues. V gave up 8 bases and J gave up 2 bases, with 16 bases separating them. The germline V gene has CDR1 SQVTM and CDR2 ANQGSEA. Here the CDR3 DNA reads TGCAGCACCCGACAGGTGGATCCCTACAATGAGCAGTTCTTC. As protein: CSTRQVDPYNEQFF.

The V call is TRBV4-3, the J call TRBJ2-2, with 10 bases aligning to TRBD2. The CDR3 consists of 20 residues. The germline V gene has CDR1 LGHNA and CDR2 YSLEER. V was clipped by 0 bases and J by 2 bases; unmatched bases: 12. CDR3 bases: TGCGCCAGCAGCCAAGATAATGGAGGTCGGACTAGCGGTAACACCGGGGAGCTGTTTTTT. Protein: CASSQDNGGRTSGNTGELFF.

The gene calls are TRBV7-9 and TRBJ2-4; the D call may be TRBD1 or TRBD2 (5 bases each). Germline V lookup: CDR1 SEHNR, CDR2 FQNEAQ (reference sequence). This CDR3 is 15 amino acids long. Trimming removed 5 bases from V and 8 bases from J, with 19 bases in between. The CDR3 spells CASSIDTDRGDIQYF. CDR3 DNA sequence: TGTGCCAGCAGCATAGACACGGACCGAGGGGACATTCAGTACTTC.

This clone appeared a single time. This sample includes further DNA sequences coding for the same CDR3. The chain carries TRBV7-9 and TRBJ2-2; 8 bases are shared with TRBD1. Per the germline V gene, CDR1 is SEHNR and CDR2 is FQNEAQ (reference sequence). The CDR3 length is 15 residues. V was pared by 4 bases and J by 1 base, with 2 bases of the junction left unmatched. The CDR3 region is CASSSGTGNTGELFF. In DNA, the CDR3 is TGTGCCAGCAGCTCCGGGACAGGGAACACCGGGGAGCTGTTTTTT. Complete variable domain (other parts from reference TRBV7-9 and TRBJ2-2): DTGVSQNPRHKITKRGQNVTFRCDPISEHNRLYWYRQTLGQGPEFLTYFQNEAQLEKSRLLSDRFSAERPKGSFSTLEIQRTEQGDSAMYLCASSSGTGNTGELFFGEGSRLTVL.

This clone was seen just once. The chain couples TRBV27 to TRBJ2-1; TRBD1 matches at 12 bases. Germline V gene data show CDR1 as MNHEY and CDR2 as SMNVEV (reference sequence). With 4 bases clipped from V and 9 bases from J, the junction kept 7 bases outside the gene matches. The CDR3 sequence is 15 residues long. The CDR3 loop reads CASSSPGTGGVEQFF. CDR3 nucleotides: TGTGCCAGCAGTTCCCCCGGGACAGGGGGCGTTGAGCAGTTCTTC.